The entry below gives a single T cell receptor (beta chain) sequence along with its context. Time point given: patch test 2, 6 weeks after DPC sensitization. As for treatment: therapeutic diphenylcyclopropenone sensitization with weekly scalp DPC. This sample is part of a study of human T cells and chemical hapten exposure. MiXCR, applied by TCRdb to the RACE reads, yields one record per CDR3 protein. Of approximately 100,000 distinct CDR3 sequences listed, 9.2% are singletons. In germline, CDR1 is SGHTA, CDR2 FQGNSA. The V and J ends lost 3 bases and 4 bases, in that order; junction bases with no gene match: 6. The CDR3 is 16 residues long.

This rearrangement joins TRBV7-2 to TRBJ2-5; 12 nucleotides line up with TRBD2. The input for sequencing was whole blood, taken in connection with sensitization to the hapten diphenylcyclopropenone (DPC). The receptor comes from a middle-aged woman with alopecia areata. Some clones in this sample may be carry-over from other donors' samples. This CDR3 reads CASSFSASGGAETQYF. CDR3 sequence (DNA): TGTGCCAGCAGCTTCTCGGCTAGCGGGGGGGCAGAGACCCAGTACTTC.